Below are 8 T cell receptor beta chains sequenced from a single sample in a study of blood T cells in healthy people across ages. Using a J-beta primer mix together with a sample-barcoded 5' primer, a second PCR was run for roughly 6 to 12 cycles. TCRdb reprocessed the 5' RACE reads via MiXCR and lists one record per CDR3 protein. The sample has roughly 1,700,000 distinct CDR3 sequences; roughly 27% are singletons. The sequencing sample was made of blood. The receptors come from a young woman in good health.

As regards this clonotype: A junction end diverges from the germline sequence, so it may reflect a read error. The genes are TRBV12-3 or TRBV12-4 and TRBJ2-4; D unresolved. This CDR3 is built from 13 residues. CDR3 sequence: CASEGVAKSIQYF. CDR3 DNA: TGTGCCAGCGAAGGAGTAGCCAAAAGCATTCAGTACTTC.

This clonotype has only a few counts. V usage is TRBV7-6 and J usage is TRBJ2-7, with 8 bases fitting TRBD1. Germline CDR1 and CDR2: SGHVS and FNYEAQ. There are 16 residues in the CDR3. Unmatched junction bases numbered 7, after V lost 0 bases and J lost 3 bases. The CDR3 sequence: CASSLAGPGGNYEQYF. As DNA, the CDR3 is TGTGCCAGCAGCTTAGCAGGTCCAGGGGGCAACTACGAGCAGTACTTC. Together with reference TRBV7-6 and TRBJ2-7, the CDR3 gives the full variable domain: GAGVSQSPRYKVTKRGQDVALRCDPISGHVSLYWYRQALGQGPEFLTYFNYEAQQDKSGLPNDRFSAERPEGSISTLTIQRTEQRDSAMYRCASSLAGPGGNYEQYFGPGTRLTVT.

The V and J genes are TRBV29-1 and TRBJ1-1; D uncertain. Germline CDR1 reads SQVTM; CDR2 reads ANQGSEA. Trimming cost V 5 bases and J 11 bases, with 15 bases left between them. The CDR3 loop spans 11 amino acids. As DNA, the CDR3 is TGCAGCGTTAACGGAGTTATAAACGCTTTCTTT. Protein: CSVNGVINAFF.

V is TRBV7-2 and J is TRBJ1-6; D is ambiguous. This CDR3 contains 13 residues. Per germline, CDR1 SGHTA and CDR2 FQGNSA. V was pared by 1 base and J by 9 bases, with 7 bases between. CDR3 sequence (DNA): TGTGCCAGCAGCTTAGTACACGGTTCACCCCTCCACTTT. This sequence encodes CASSLVHGSPLHF.

Notes on this clonotype: One end of the junction fails to match germline, which may point to a read error. The chain has TRBV5-1 and TRBJ2-6; 12 positions agree with TRBD1. The CDR3 is 14 amino acids. From germline, CDR1 is SGHRS and CDR2 YFSETQ. CDR3 nucleotide sequence: TGCGCCAGCAGTCCGGGACAGGGGGCCAACGTCCCGACTTTC. It translates to CASSPGQGANVPTF.

In its sample, this clonotype was seen many times. This chain connects TRBV5-1 to TRBJ2-7; a weak D match, TRBD2 (6 bases). Germline lookup yields CDR1 SGHRS and CDR2 YFSETQ. V lost 3 bases and J lost 7, with 17 bases in between. The CDR3 runs to 14 residues. The DNA for the CDR3 is TGCGCCAGCAGCTCAGGCGGAGGGGATAGGGAGCAGTACTTC. Its translation: CASSSGGGDREQYF.

The J gene is TRBJ1-1, the V gene TRBV9; 7 bases line up with TRBD1. Trimming cost V 4 bases and J 2 bases; bases outside gene matches: 8. CDR1 is SGDLS, CDR2 YYNGEE, per germline. The CDR3 contains 15 residues. The CDR3 DNA sequence: TGTGCCAGCAGCCCAAAGGACAGGACTAACACTGAAGCTTTCTTT. This sequence encodes CASSPKDRTNTEAFF.

The chain recombines TRBV5-1 with TRBJ2-7; TRBD2 aligns across 8 bases. V lost 7 bases to trimming and J lost 0 bases; unmatched junction nucleotides: 18. In germline, CDR1 is SGHRS, CDR2 YFSETQ. This CDR3 is built from 18 residues. The CDR3 DNA reads as TGCGCCAGCGGACCAAGGGGAGCGGGGGACGCAAGCTCCTACGAGCAGTACTTC. This gives the protein CASGPRGAGDASSYEQYF.